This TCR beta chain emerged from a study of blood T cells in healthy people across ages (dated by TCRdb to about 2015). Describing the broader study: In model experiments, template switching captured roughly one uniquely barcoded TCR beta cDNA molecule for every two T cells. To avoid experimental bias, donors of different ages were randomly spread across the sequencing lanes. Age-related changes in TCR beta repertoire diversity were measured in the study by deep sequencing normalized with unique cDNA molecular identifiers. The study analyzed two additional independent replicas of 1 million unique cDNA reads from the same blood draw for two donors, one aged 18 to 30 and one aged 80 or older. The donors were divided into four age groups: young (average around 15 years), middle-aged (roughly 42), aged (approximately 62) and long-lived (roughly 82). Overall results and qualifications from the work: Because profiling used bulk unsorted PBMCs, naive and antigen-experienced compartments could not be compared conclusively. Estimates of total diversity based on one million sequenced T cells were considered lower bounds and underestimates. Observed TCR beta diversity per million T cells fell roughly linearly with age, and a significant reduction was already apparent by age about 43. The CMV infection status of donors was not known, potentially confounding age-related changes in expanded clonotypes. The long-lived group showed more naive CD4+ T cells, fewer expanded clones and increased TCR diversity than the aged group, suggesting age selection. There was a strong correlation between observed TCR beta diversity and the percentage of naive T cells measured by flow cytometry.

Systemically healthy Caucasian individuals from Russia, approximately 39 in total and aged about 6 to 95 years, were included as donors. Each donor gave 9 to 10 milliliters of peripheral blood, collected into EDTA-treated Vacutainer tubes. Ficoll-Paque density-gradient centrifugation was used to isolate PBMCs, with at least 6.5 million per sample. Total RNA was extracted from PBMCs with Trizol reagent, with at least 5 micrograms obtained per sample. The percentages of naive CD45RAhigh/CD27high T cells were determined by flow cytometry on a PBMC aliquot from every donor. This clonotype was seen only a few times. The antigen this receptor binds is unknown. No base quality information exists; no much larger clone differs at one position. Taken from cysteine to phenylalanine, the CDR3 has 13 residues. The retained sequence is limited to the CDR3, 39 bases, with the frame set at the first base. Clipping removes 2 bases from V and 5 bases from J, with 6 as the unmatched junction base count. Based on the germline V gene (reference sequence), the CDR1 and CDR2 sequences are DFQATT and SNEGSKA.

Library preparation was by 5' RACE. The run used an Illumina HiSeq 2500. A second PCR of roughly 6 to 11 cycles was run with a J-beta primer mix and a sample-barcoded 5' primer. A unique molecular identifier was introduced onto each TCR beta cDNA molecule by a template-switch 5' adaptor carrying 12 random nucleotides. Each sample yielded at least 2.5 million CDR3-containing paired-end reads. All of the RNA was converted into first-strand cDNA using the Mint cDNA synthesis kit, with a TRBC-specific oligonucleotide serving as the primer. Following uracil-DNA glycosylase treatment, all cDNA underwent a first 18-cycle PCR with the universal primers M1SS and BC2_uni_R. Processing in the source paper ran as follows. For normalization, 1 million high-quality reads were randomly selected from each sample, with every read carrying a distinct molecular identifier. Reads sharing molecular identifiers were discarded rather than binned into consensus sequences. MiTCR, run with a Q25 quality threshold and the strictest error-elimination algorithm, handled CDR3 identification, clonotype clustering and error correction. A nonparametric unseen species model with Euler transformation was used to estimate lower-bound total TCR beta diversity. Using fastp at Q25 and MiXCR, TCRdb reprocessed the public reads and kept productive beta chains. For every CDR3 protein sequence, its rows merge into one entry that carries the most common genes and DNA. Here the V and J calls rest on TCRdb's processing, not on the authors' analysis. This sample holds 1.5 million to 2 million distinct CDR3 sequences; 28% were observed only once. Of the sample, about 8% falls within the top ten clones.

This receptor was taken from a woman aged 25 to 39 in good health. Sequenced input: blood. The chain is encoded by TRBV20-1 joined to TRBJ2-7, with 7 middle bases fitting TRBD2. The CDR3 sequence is CSARMGGSHEQYF. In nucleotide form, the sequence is TGCAGTGCTAGAATGGGCGGGAGTCACGAGCAGTACTTC.